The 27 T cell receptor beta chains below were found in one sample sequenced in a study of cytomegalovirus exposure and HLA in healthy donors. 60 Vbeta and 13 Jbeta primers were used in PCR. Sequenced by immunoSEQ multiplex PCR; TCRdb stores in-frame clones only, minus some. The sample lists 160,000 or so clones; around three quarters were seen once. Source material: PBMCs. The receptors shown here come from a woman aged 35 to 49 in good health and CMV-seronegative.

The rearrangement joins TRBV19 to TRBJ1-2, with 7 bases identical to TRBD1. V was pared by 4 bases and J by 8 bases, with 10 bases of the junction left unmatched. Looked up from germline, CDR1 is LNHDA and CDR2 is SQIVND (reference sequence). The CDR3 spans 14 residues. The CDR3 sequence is CASSTSNRGGGYTF. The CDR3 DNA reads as TGTGCCAGTAGTACTTCTAACAGGGGAGGAGGCTACACCTTC.

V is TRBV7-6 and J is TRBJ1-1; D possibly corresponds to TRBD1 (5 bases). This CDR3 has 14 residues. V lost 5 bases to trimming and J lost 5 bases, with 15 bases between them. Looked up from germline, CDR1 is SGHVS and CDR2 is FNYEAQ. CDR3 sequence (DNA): TGTGCCAGCAGCCCATTAACAGACAGTACTGAAGCTTTCTTT. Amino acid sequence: CASSPLTDSTEAFF.

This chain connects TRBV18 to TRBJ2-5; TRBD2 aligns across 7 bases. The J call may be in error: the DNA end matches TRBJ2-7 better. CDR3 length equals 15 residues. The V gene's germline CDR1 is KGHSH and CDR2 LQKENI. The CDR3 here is CASSPTGGYSYEQYF. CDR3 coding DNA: TGTGCCAGCTCACCTACGGGGGGATACTCCTACGAGCAGTACTTC.

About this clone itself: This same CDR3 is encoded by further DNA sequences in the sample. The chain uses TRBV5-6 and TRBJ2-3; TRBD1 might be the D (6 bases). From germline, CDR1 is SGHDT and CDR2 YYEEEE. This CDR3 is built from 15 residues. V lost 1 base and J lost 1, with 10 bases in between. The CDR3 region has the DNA TGTGCCAGCAGCTTGCTAGCAGGGGGCACAGATACGCAGTATTTT. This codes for CASSLLAGGTDTQYF.

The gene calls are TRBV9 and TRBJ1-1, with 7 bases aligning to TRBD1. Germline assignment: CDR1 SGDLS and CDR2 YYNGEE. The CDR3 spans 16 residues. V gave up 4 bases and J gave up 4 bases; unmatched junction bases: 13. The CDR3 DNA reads TGTGCCAGCAGCCCCCGTCCACAGGGGTGGGGCACTGAAGCTTTCTTT. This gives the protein CASSPRPQGWGTEAFF. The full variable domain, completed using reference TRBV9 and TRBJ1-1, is DSGVTQTPKHLITATGQRVTLRCSPRSGDLSVYWYQQSLDQGLQFLIQYYNGEERAKGNILERFSAQQFPDLHSELNLSSLELGDSALYFCASSPRPQGWGTEAFFGQGTRLTVV.

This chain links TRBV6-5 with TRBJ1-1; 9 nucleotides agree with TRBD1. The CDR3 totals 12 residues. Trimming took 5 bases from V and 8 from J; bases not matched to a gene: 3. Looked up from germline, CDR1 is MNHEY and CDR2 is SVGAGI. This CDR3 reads CASSPGTGEAFF. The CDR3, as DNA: TGTGCCAGCAGTCCCGGGACAGGGGAAGCTTTCTTT.

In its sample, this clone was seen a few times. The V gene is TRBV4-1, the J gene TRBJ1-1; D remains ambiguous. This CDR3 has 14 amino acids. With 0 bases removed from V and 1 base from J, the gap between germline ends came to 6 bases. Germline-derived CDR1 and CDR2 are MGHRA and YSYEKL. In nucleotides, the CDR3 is TGCGCCAGCAGCCAAGATTATTCGAACACTGAAGCTTTCTTT. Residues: CASSQDYSNTEAFF.

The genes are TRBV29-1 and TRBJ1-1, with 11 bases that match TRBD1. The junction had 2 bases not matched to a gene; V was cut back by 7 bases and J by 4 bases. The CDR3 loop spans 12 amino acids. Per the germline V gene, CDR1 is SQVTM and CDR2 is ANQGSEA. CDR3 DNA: TGCAGCGCTGGGACAGGGGGCACTGAAGCTTTCTTT. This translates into CSAGTGGTEAFF.

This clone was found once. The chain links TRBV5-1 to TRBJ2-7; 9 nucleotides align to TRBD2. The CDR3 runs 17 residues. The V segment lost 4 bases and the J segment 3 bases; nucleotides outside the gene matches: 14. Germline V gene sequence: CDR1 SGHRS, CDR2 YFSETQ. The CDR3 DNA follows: TGCGCCAGCAGCCCAGGCACCAGTAGCGGGGGTTTCTACGAGCAGTACTTC. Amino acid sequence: CASSPGTSSGGFYEQYF.

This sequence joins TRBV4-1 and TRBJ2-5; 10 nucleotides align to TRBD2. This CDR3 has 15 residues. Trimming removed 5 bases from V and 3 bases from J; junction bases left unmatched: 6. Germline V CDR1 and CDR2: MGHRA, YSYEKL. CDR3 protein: CASSTSSGGEETQYF. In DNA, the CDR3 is TGCGCCAGCAGCACCTCTAGCGGGGGAGAAGAGACCCAGTACTTC.

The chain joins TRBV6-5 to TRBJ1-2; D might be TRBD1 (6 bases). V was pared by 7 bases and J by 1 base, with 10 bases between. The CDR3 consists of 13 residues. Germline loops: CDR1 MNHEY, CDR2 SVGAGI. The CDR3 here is CASIRGFNYGYTF. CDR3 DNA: TGTGCCAGCATCAGGGGTTTTAACTATGGCTACACCTTC.

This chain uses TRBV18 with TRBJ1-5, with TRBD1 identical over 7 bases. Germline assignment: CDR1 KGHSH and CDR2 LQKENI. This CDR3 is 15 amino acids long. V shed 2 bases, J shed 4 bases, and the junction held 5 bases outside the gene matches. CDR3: CASSPRWDSNQPQHF. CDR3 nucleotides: TGTGCCAGCTCACCAAGATGGGACAGTAATCAGCCCCAGCATTTT. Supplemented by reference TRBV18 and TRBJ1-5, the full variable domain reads NAGVMQNPRHLVRRRGQEARLRCSPMKGHSHVYWYRQLPEEGLKFMVYLQKENIIDESGMPKERFSAEFPKEGPSILRIQQVVRGDSAAYFCASSPRWDSNQPQHFGDGTRLSIL.

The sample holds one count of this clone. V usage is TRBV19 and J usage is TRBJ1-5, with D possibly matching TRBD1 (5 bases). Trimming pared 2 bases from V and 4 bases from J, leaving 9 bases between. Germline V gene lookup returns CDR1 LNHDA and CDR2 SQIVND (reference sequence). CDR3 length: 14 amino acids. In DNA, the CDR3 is TGTGCCAGTAGTATAAGGGGCCGTAATCAGCCCCAGCATTTT. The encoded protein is CASSIRGRNQPQHF. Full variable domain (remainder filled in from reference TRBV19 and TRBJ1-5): DGGITQSPKYLFRKEGQNVTLSCEQNLNHDAMYWYRQDPGQGLRLIYYSQIVNDFQKGDIAEGYSVSREKKESFPLTVTSAQKNPTAFYLCASSIRGRNQPQHFGDGTRLSIL.

The CDR3: CASSLGPGGKEPLHF. The CDR3 DNA follows: TGCGCCAGCAGCTTGGGCCCAGGGGGCAAGGAACCCCTCCACTTT. The chain uses TRBV5-1 and TRBJ1-6, with TRBD1 matching 8 bases. CDR3 length: 15 residues. V was pared by 0 bases and J by 12 bases, with 8 bases of the junction left unmatched. CDR1 and CDR2 (germline): SGHRS, YFSETQ. The whole variable domain, filled in from reference TRBV5-1 and TRBJ1-6, reads KAGVTQTPRYLIKTRGQQVTLSCSPISGHRSVSWYQQTPGQGLQFLFEYFSETQRNKGNFPGRFSGRQFSNSRSEMNVSTLELGDSALYLCASSLGPGGKEPLHFGNGTRLTVT.

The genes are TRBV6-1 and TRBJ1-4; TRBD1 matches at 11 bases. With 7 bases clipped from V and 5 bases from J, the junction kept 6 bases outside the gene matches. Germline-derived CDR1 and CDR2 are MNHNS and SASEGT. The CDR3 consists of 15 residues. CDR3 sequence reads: CASNGQGAWNEKLFF. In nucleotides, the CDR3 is TGTGCCAGCAATGGACAGGGGGCGTGGAATGAAAAACTGTTTTTT.

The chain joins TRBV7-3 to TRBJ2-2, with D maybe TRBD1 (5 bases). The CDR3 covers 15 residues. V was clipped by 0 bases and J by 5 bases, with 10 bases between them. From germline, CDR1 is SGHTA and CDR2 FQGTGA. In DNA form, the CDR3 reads TGTGCCAGCAGCTTAACAGCAGGGTATACCGGGGAGCTGTTTTTT. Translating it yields CASSLTAGYTGELFF.

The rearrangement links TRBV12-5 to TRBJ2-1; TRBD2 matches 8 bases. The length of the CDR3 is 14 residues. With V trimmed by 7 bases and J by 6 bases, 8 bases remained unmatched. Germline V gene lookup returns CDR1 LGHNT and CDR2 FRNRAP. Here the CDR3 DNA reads TGTGCTAGTGCCTCGGGGGGGTTTTTCAATGAGCAGTTCTTC. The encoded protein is CASASGGFFNEQFF.

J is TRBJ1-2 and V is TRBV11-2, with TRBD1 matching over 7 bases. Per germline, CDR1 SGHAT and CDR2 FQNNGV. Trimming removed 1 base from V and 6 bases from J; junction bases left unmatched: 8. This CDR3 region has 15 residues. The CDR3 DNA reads TGTGCCAGCAGCTTAGGAGGGGGCTGGGATGATGGCTACACCTTC. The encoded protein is CASSLGGGWDDGYTF.

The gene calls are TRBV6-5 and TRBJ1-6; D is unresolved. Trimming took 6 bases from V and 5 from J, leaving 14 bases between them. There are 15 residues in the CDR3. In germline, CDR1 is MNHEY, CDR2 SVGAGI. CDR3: CASSRRTVHNSPLHF. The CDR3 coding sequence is TGTGCCAGCAGCCGACGTACAGTACATAATTCACCCCTCCACTTT.

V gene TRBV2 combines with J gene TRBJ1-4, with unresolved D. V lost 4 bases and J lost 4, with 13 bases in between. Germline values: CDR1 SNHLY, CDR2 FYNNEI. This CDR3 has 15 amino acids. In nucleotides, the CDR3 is TGTGCCAGCAGTGTAGATAACAGTTATAATGAAAAACTGTTTTTT. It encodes CASSVDNSYNEKLFF.

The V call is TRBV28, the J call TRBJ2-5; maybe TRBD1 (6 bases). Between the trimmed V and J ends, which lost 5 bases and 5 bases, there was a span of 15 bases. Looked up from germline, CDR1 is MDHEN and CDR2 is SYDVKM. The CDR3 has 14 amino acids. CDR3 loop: CASSPAGGRETQYF. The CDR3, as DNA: TGTGCCAGCAGTCCAGCTGGGGGCAGGGAGACCCAGTACTTC.

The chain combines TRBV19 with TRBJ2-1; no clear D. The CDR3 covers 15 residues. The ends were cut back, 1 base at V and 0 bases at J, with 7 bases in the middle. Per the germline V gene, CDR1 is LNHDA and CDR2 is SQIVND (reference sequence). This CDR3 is CASSIARSSYNEQFF. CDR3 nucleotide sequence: TGTGCCAGTAGTATAGCACGGAGCTCCTACAATGAGCAGTTCTTC. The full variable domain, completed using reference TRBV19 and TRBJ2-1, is DGGITQSPKYLFRKEGQNVTLSCEQNLNHDAMYWYRQDPGQGLRLIYYSQIVNDFQKGDIAEGYSVSREKKESFPLTVTSAQKNPTAFYLCASSIARSSYNEQFFGPGTRLTVL.

CDR3 nucleotides: TGTGCCAGCAGCCGGCCGGGGGGTAGGGAGACCCAGTACTTC. This codes for CASSRPGGRETQYF. This sequence joins TRBV7-9 and TRBJ2-5; 7 positions match TRBD2. The CDR3 covers 14 residues. Germline-derived CDR1 and CDR2 are SEHNR and FQNEAQ (reference sequence). V shed 5 bases, J shed 5 bases, and the junction held 8 bases outside the gene matches.

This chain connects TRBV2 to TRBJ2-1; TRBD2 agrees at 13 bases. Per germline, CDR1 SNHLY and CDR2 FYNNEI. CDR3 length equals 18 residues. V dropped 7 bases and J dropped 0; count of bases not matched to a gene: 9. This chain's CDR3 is CASKAGLAGLGSYNEQFF. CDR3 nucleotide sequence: TGTGCCAGCAAGGCGGGACTAGCGGGGTTGGGCTCCTACAATGAGCAGTTCTTC.

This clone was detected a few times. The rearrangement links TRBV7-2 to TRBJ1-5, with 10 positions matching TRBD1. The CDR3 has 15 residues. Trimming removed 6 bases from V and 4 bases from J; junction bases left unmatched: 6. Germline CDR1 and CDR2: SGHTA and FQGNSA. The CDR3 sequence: CASSYGQGVNQPQHF. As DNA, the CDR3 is TGTGCCAGCAGTTATGGACAGGGGGTAAATCAGCCCCAGCATTTT.

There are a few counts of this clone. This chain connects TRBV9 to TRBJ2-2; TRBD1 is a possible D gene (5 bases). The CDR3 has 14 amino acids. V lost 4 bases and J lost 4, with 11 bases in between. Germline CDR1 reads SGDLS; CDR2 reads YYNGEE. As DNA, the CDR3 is TGTGCCAGCAGCATGGGGCCACTCACCGGGGAGCTGTTTTTT. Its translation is CASSMGPLTGELFF.

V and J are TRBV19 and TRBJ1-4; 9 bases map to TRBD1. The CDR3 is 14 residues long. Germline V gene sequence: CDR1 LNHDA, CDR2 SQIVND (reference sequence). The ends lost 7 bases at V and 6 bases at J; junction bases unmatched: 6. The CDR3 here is CASKDRDRDEKLFF. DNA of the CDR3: TGTGCCAGTAAGGACCGGGACAGGGATGAAAAACTGTTTTTT.